The next 11 T cell receptor beta chains were all read from a single sample in a study of human thymus T cells. The table came from immunoSEQ multiplex PCR; TCRdb's copy has only in-frame clones and leaves some out. The sample contains 40,000 to 55,000 clones, 94% of which appear only once. Sample: blood. Receptors originate from a boy under two years old with a congenital heart defect but otherwise immunologically healthy.

The rearrangement joins TRBV7-2 to TRBJ1-1; D unresolved. Germline CDR1 and CDR2: SGHTA and FQGNSA. The CDR3 runs to 14 residues. Trimming took 3 bases from V and 0 from J, leaving 8 bases between them. Here the CDR3 reads CASSFTAMNTEAFF. CDR3 nucleotide sequence: TGTGCCAGCAGCTTTACAGCCATGAACACTGAAGCTTTCTTT.

The rearrangement joins TRBV18 to TRBJ1-3, with 9 nucleotides matching TRBD1. V was pared by 5 bases and J by 1 base, with 3 bases of the junction left unmatched. Germline V lookup: CDR1 KGHSH, CDR2 LQKENI. The CDR3 extends over 15 amino acids. Written as DNA, the CDR3 is TGTGCCAGCTCAACGGACAGGGGTTCTGGAAACACCATATATTTT. Translating it yields CASSTDRGSGNTIYF.

V gene TRBV18 combines with J gene TRBJ2-2; possibly TRBD2 for D (5 bases). The V end was cut by 2 bases, the J end by 3 bases, with 13 bases between. Germline V gene sequence: CDR1 KGHSH, CDR2 LQKENI. This CDR3 comprises 16 residues. CDR3: CASSPSSGWDTGELFF. The CDR3 DNA reads TGTGCCAGCTCACCATCCTCGGGGTGGGACACCGGGGAGCTGTTTTTT. The full variable domain, in which reference TRBV18 and TRBJ2-2 provide the parts outside the CDR3, is NAGVMQNPRHLVRRRGQEARLRCSPMKGHSHVYWYRQLPEEGLKFMVYLQKENIIDESGMPKERFSAEFPKEGPSILRIQQVVRGDSAAYFCASSPSSGWDTGELFFGEGSRLTVL.

This chain joins TRBV5-4 and TRBJ2-2; TRBD1 or TRBD2 may be the D gene (5 bases each). The ends were cut back, 0 bases at V and 12 bases at J, with 9 bases in the middle. The CDR3 consists of 12 residues. The germline CDR1 and CDR2 sequences are SGHNT and YYREEE (reference sequence). The DNA of the CDR3 is TGTGCCAGCAGCTTGGAAGGGACGAAGCTGTTTTTT. This sequence encodes CASSLEGTKLFF.

The rearrangement joins TRBV2 to TRBJ2-1, with D unresolved. Trimming removed 1 base at V and 0 bases at J, with 10 bases between. Germline V lookup: CDR1 SNHLY, CDR2 FYNNEI. The CDR3 is 16 residues long. Here the CDR3 DNA reads TGTGCCAGCAGTGAAGAGGGCTTGAACTCCTACAATGAGCAGTTCTTC. Protein: CASSEEGLNSYNEQFF.

This clone was recorded only once. This rearrangement joins TRBV4-2 to TRBJ2-5; 7 bases fit TRBD2. The V gene end was trimmed by 0 bases and the J gene end by 3 bases; junction bases not matched to a gene: 4. The CDR3 length is 15 residues. CDR1 and CDR2 from the germline V gene are LGHNA and YNFKEQ. The CDR3 protein is CASSQEGLAEETQYF. CDR3 in DNA: TGTGCCAGCAGCCAAGAAGGGCTAGCGGAAGAGACCCAGTACTTC.

The J gene is TRBJ2-7, the V gene TRBV7-3, with 7 bases fitting TRBD2. This CDR3 spans 14 amino acids. The V and J ends lost 1 base and 5 bases, in that order; junction bases with no gene match: 5. From germline, CDR1 is SGHTA and CDR2 FQGTGA. CDR3 sequence reads: CASSLSGGGNEQYF. CDR3 nucleotide sequence: TGTGCCAGCAGCTTAAGCGGGGGAGGAAACGAGCAGTACTTC.

The gene calls are TRBV27 and TRBJ1-1, with 8 bases that match TRBD1. This CDR3 is built from 14 residues. CDR1 MNHEY and CDR2 SMNVEV come from the germline V gene (reference sequence). V lost 2 bases and J lost 8; bases outside the gene matches: 7. The CDR3 sequence: CASSLHDRGGEAFF. As DNA, the CDR3 is TGTGCCAGCAGTTTACATGACAGGGGAGGAGAAGCTTTCTTT.

The rearrangement links TRBV7-3 to TRBJ2-5; D ambiguous. Trimming cost V 2 bases and J 5 bases, with 9 bases left between them. This CDR3 is 13 amino acids long. CDR1 is SGHTA, CDR2 FQGTGA, per germline. This CDR3 reads CASSLGVRETQYF. CDR3 in DNA: TGTGCCAGCAGCTTAGGGGTGAGGGAGACCCAGTACTTC.

V is TRBV4-1 and J is TRBJ2-2, with 8 nucleotides matching TRBD1. CDR3 length: 15 amino acids. Germline V gene data show CDR1 as MGHRA and CDR2 as YSYEKL. V lost 4 bases and J lost 1; bases outside the gene matches: 2. CDR3 nucleotide sequence: TGCGCCAGCAGCCCCGGGACAGGGAACACCGGGGAGCTGTTTTTT. It codes for CASSPGTGNTGELFF.

The chain is built from TRBV7-3 and TRBJ2-2; D is undetermined. This CDR3 is built from 13 residues. V was trimmed by 3 bases and J by 1 base, leaving 3 bases between them. Germline V gene sequence: CDR1 SGHTA, CDR2 FQGTGA. The CDR3 reads CASSFVNTGELFF. The CDR3 nucleotides are TGTGCCAGCAGCTTTGTGAACACCGGGGAGCTGTTTTTT. The whole variable domain, filled in from reference TRBV7-3 and TRBJ2-2, reads GAGVSQTPSNKVTEKGKYVELRCDPISGHTALYWYRQSLGQGPEFLIYFQGTGAADDSGLPNDRFFAVRPEGSVSTLKIQRTERGDSAVYLCASSFVNTGELFFGEGSRLTVL.